The rows below give T cell receptor beta chains drawn from one sample of a study of regulatory T cells in long-lasting Graves disease. TCRdb recomputed calls from the multiplex PCR reads with MiXCR, one row per CDR3 protein. The sample lists 700,000 or so distinct CDR3 sequences; 30% were seen once. This sample comprised peripheral blood mononuclear cells (PBMCs), obtained when the disease was refractory, from a patient treated with antithyroid drugs. The receptors shown here come from a female donor with Graves disease. Both conserved end residues are part of each CDR3. Fields, in order: J gene, clone size, D gene, V gene, CDR3 DNA, CDR3 protein. The D gene is left open where the match is weak. For some rows the clone size is stated as once, few or many, or as a class when expanded; others skip it.

J: TRBJ1-5; size: few; D: .; V: TRBV7-2; DNA: TGTGCCAGCAGCTTAGAACTTACCCGACGGGGTCAGCCCCAGCATTTT; CDR3: CASSLELTRRGQPQHF
J: TRBJ1-3; size: .; D: .; V: TRBV6-1; DNA: TGTGCCAGCAGTGACCCTATCTCACGGAACACCATATATTTT; CDR3: CASSDPISRNTIYF
J: TRBJ2-7; size: .; D: TRBD2; V: TRBV7-2; DNA: TGTGCCAGCAGCTGGACTAGCGGGGCTCTTTACGAGCAGTACTTC; CDR3: CASSWTSGALYEQYF
J: TRBJ1-2; size: .; D: TRBD1; V: TRBV6-1; DNA: TGTGCCAGCAGTGTAAGGGGGCGCGCCTATGGCTACACCTTC; CDR3: CASSVRGRAYGYTF
J: TRBJ1-5; size: .; D: .; V: TRBV3-1; DNA: TGTGCCAGCAGCAAAAGGGCAGGGCCCCATCAGCCCCAGCATTTT; CDR3: CASSKRAGPHQPQHF
J: TRBJ1-1; size: few; D: .; V: TRBV6-5; DNA: TGTGCCAGCAGTTACTCGGCGGTCCGCGCTTTCTTT; CDR3: CASSYSAVRAFF
J: TRBJ1-2; size: many; D: .; V: TRBV7-9; DNA: TGTGCCAGCAGTTTGGCCAGCTATGGCTACACCTTC; CDR3: CASSLASYGYTF
J: TRBJ1-1; size: few; D: TRBD1; V: TRBV28; DNA: TGTGCCAGCAGAAGACAGGGGGTGGGGTTTTCTGAAGCTTTCTTT; CDR3: CASRRQGVGFSEAFF
J: TRBJ2-7; size: few; D: TRBD2; V: TRBV3-1; DNA: TGTGCCAGCAGCCAACTAGCGGGAGCGGGGGAGCAGTACTTC; CDR3: CASSQLAGAGEQYF
J: TRBJ2-7; size: many; D: TRBD2; V: TRBV27; DNA: TGTGCCAGCAGCCCACCCCCGGGACTAGCGGGGGGCGAGCAGTACTTC; CDR3: CASSPPPGLAGGEQYF
J: TRBJ2-5; size: .; D: .; V: TRBV7-3; DNA: TGTGCCAGCAGCCGCGGCGGACAGTCACAAGAGACCCAGTACTTC; CDR3: CASSRGGQSQETQYF
J: TRBJ1-5; size: few; D: .; V: TRBV6-1; DNA: TGTGCCAGCAGTGAACCGGGGATCTGGCAGCCCCAGCATTTT; CDR3: CASSEPGIWQPQHF
J: TRBJ1-1; size: many; D: TRBD1; V: TRBV2; DNA: TGTGCCAGCAGTGAAACAGGGGTGAACACTGAAGCTTTCTTT; CDR3: CASSETGVNTEAFF
J: TRBJ1-2; size: .; D: TRBD1; V: TRBV20-1; DNA: TGCAGTGCTAGCCGGCCAGGGGGCTATGGCTACACCTTC; CDR3: CSASRPGGYGYTF
J: TRBJ1-5; size: .; D: .; V: TRBV19; DNA: TGTGCCAGTGGACAGTCCGGAGGCCAGCCCCAGCATTTT; CDR3: CASGQSGGQPQHF